This TCR beta chain comes out of a study of blood T cell repertoires in COVID-19. Overall study: Collection of acute and convalescent COVID-19 samples took place in the United States, Italy and Spain.

Per the original methods: Using reference gene primer amplification, nucleated cell counts were estimated. TCRdb's copy holds only in-frame clones and misses some; the assay was immunoSEQ multiplex PCR. Clonal size and the V and J genes are those of that table, whereas D and trimming came from the DNA. The table shows about 180,000 clones, with 80% to 90% occurring only once. The germline CDR1 and CDR2 sequences are SEHNR and FQNEAQ (reference sequence). This CDR3 contains 14 residues. V gave up 5 bases and J gave up 4 bases; unmatched junction bases: 3. The TCR originated in a woman older than 75 with COVID-19, enrolled during active disease. The chain combines TRBV7-9 with TRBJ1-2, with TRBD1 identical over 11 bases. The material sequenced was peripheral blood. CDR3 nucleotide sequence: TGTGCCAGCAGCCGCGGACAGGGGGCCTATGGCTACACCTTC. It translates to CASSRGQGAYGYTF.